What follows describes a single T cell receptor (beta chain). PCR employed 60 Vbeta and 13 Jbeta primers. TCRdb's table, derived via immunoSEQ multiplex PCR, lists solely in-frame clones and lacks some. This sample has approximately 100,000 clones; more than 60% occur once, and the top ten carry about a sixth. These data are taken from a study of cytomegalovirus exposure and HLA in healthy donors. The CDR3 extends over 14 amino acids. The germline V gene encodes CDR1 SGHNT and CDR2 YYREEE (reference sequence). The clonotype was recovered from a man aged 55 to 70 in good health and CMV-seropositive. The sequencing input was PBMCs. The gene calls are TRBV5-4 and TRBJ2-5; tentatively, D is TRBD2 (5 bases). The end of the DNA aligns better with TRBJ2-7, so the J call may be wrong. The CDR3 spells CASSQPGSTYEQYF. Written as DNA, the CDR3 is TGTGCCAGCAGCCAGCCGGGGTCCACCTACGAGCAGTACTTC.